Presented here are 20 T cell receptor beta chains from one specimen sequenced in a study of identifying expanded T cells in peripheral blood. Clones were sequenced by immunoSEQ multiplex PCR, and TCRdb holds only the in-frame ones, with some missing. This table holds about 110,000 clones, around 89% found once. The sequencing sample was made of blood. The receptor set was obtained from a person aged 18 to 75 in good health.

V is TRBV19 and J is TRBJ2-3; possible D gene TRBD2, 6 bases. The CDR3 sequence is 13 residues long. Germline V CDR1 and CDR2: LNHDA, SQIVND (reference sequence). With 5 bases removed from V and 5 bases from J, the gap between germline ends came to 11 bases. In DNA form, the CDR3 reads TGTGCCAGTAGTGTCGGGGGAATAGATACGCAGTATTTT. Protein product: CASSVGGIDTQYF.

The chain carries TRBV9 and TRBJ1-2, with D hard to call. The length of the CDR3 is 14 residues. Trimming removed 1 base from V and 5 bases from J, with 12 bases in between. Germline V gene sequence: CDR1 SGDLS, CDR2 YYNGEE. The CDR3 loop is CASSVQVDAYGYTF. The DNA for the CDR3 is TGTGCCAGCAGCGTACAGGTAGATGCGTATGGCTACACCTTC.

This chain joins TRBV15 and TRBJ1-3; tentative D call: TRBD1 (6 bases). Trimming cost V 0 bases and J 7 bases, with 22 bases left between them. The CDR3 sequence is 18 residues long. Per the germline V gene, CDR1 is LNHNV and CDR2 is YYDKDF (reference sequence). The CDR3 region is CATSRDSVSGAAWNTIYF. CDR3 bases: TGTGCCACCAGCAGAGATAGTGTGTCAGGGGCAGCTTGGAACACCATATATTTT.

The rearrangement uses TRBV27 and TRBJ1-5; D unresolved. V was pared by 2 bases and J by 9 bases, with 11 bases between. The CDR3 length is 13 residues. The germline V gene encodes CDR1 MNHEY and CDR2 SMNVEV (reference sequence). The CDR3: CASSLVVLGPQHF. CDR3 DNA: TGTGCCAGCAGTTTAGTGGTCTTGGGGCCCCAGCATTTT.

This clone was detected once. The chain recombines TRBV9 with TRBJ2-1; D gene uncertain. The V end lost 0 bases, the J end lost 2 bases, and 9 bases lay between the germline ends. The length of the CDR3 is 15 residues. Germline assignment: CDR1 SGDLS and CDR2 YYNGEE. CDR3 region: CASSVEGIPYNEQFF. The CDR3 DNA sequence: TGTGCCAGCAGCGTAGAAGGAATCCCCTACAATGAGCAGTTCTTC.

CDR3 protein: CASSPGTGGGTQYF. DNA for the CDR3: TGTGCCAGCAGCCCCGGGACAGGTGGGGGGACCCAGTACTTC. The V gene is TRBV7-9, the J gene TRBJ2-5; 8 nucleotides match TRBD1. Trimming at V came to 5 bases and at J to 7 bases, leaving 9 bases not matched to a gene. The length of the CDR3 is 14 residues. Per germline, CDR1 SEHNR and CDR2 FQNEAQ (reference sequence). The full variable domain, completed using reference TRBV7-9 and TRBJ2-5, is DTGVSQNPRHKITKRGQNVTFRCDPISEHNRLYWYRQTLGQGPEFLTYFQNEAQLEKSRLLSDRFSAERPKGSFSTLEIQRTEQGDSAMYLCASSPGTGGGTQYFGPGTRLLVL.

In its sample, this clone was seen once. The chain carries TRBV28 and TRBJ2-4; D unresolved. CDR1 and CDR2 (germline): MDHEN, SYDVKM. The CDR3 has 14 residues. The germline V and J ends were trimmed by 7 bases and 4 bases, with 14 bases remaining between them. CDR3 sequence: CASTPPSIKNIQYF. CDR3 coding DNA: TGTGCCAGCACACCACCCAGTATAAAAAACATTCAGTACTTC.

This clone was seen only once. J is TRBJ2-7 and V is TRBV7-8; D call uncertain. Looked up from germline, CDR1 is SGHVS and CDR2 is FQNEAQ. The CDR3 covers 14 residues. Trimming left V 4 bases short and J 0 bases short, with 10 bases between. CDR3 region: CASSSRASSYEQYF. The CDR3 DNA sequence: TGTGCCAGCAGCTCCCGGGCCTCCTCCTACGAGCAGTACTTC.

In this sample, this clone turned up once. The J gene is TRBJ2-2, the V gene TRBV5-1; 7 bases match TRBD1. The V gene end was trimmed by 4 bases and the J gene end by 6 bases; junction bases not matched to a gene: 6. The CDR3 sequence is 14 residues long. CDR1 and CDR2 (germline): SGHRS, YFSETQ. CDR3 nucleotide sequence: TGCGCCAGCAGCATGCAGGGGGACGCCGGGGAGCTGTTTTTT. As protein: CASSMQGDAGELFF.

The chain links TRBV10-2 to TRBJ1-1; tentative D call: TRBD1 (6 bases). CDR3 size: 13 residues. The germline V gene has CDR1 WSHSY and CDR2 SAAADI. The V end lost 10 bases, the J end lost 6 bases, and 18 bases lay between the germline ends. The CDR3: CAIGPGGASEAFF. CDR3 nucleotide sequence: TGCGCCATAGGGCCCGGGGGCGCATCTGAAGCTTTCTTT.

For this clone: Distinct nucleotide sequences in the sample also encode this CDR3. The V gene is TRBV4-1, the J gene TRBJ1-1; D ambiguous. The CDR3 runs to 14 residues. V shed 0 bases and J shed 0 bases, with 5 bases lying between them. From germline, CDR1 is MGHRA and CDR2 YSYEKL. The CDR3 sequence is CASSQESMNTEAFF. The CDR3, as DNA: TGCGCCAGCAGCCAAGAATCAATGAACACTGAAGCTTTCTTT.

The chain employs TRBV5-8 and TRBJ2-7, with a weak D call TRBD1 (6 bases). Trimming left V 1 base short and J 2 bases short, with 10 bases between. This CDR3 comprises 14 residues. The germline V gene has CDR1 SGHTS and CDR2 YDEGEE. The CDR3 region has the DNA TGTGCCAGCAGCTTGCAGGGGATAACCTACGAGCAGTACTTC. Amino acid sequence: CASSLQGITYEQYF.

The chain joins TRBV27 to TRBJ1-2; no definite D call. The CDR3 is 13 amino acids. The germline V gene has CDR1 MNHEY and CDR2 SMNVEV (reference sequence). V was trimmed by 3 bases and J by 2 bases, leaving 7 bases between them. As DNA, the CDR3 is TGTGCCAGCAGTTTTAGTCTCAACTATGGCTACACCTTC. It yields the protein CASSFSLNYGYTF.

The chain couples TRBV5-4 to TRBJ2-1; D possibly corresponds to TRBD2 (6 bases). The CDR3 has 17 residues. From germline, CDR1 is SGHNT and CDR2 YYREEE (reference sequence). Between the trimmed V and J ends, which lost 4 bases and 2 bases, there was a span of 19 bases. The CDR3 nucleotides are TGTGCCAGCAGCGGGGGTAGTAATAGCGGTACCTACAATGAGCAGTTCTTC. Its translation is CASSGGSNSGTYNEQFF.

This chain joins TRBV5-1 and TRBJ1-2; weak D call: TRBD1 (6 bases). Trimming stripped 4 bases from V and 3 bases from J, with 10 bases between. The CDR3 sequence is 13 residues long. Looked up from germline, CDR1 is SGHRS and CDR2 is YFSETQ. CDR3 sequence reads: CASSLWTDYGYTF. The CDR3 DNA reads TGCGCCAGCAGCCTCTGGACAGACTATGGCTACACCTTC.

As concerns this clone: Other DNA sequences in the sample encode the same CDR3. The gene calls are TRBV7-2 and TRBJ1-5; D is unresolved. Between the trimmed V and J ends, which lost 2 bases and 0 bases, there was a span of 8 bases. The CDR3 loop spans 15 amino acids. CDR1 and CDR2 (germline): SGHTA, FQGNSA. The CDR3, as DNA: TGTGCCAGCAGCTTAACGGGAGATAGCAATCAGCCCCAGCATTTT. Protein sequence: CASSLTGDSNQPQHF.

The chain links TRBV6-5 to TRBJ2-7; a possible D gene is TRBD2 (6 bases). CDR1 and CDR2 (germline): MNHEY, SVGAGI. This CDR3 is built from 13 residues. The V and J ends lost 5 bases and 3 bases respectively, with 11 bases between them. CDR3 residues: CASSRGSHYEQYF. DNA of the CDR3: TGTGCCAGCAGTCGGGGGTCGCACTACGAGCAGTACTTC.

In regard to this clone: One end of the junction does not line up with germline, which may come from a read error. This chain joins TRBV5-5 and TRBJ1-1; TRBD1 might be the D (5 bases). The length of the CDR3 is 14 residues. The germline CDR1 and CDR2 sequences are SGHKS and YYEKEE (reference sequence). The CDR3 reads CASTLGRMNTEAFF. CDR3 coding DNA: TGTGCCAGCACCTTGGGACGTATGAACACTGAAGCTTTCTTT. Full variable domain (rest looked up from reference TRBV5-5 and TRBJ1-1): DAGVTQSPTHLIKTRGQQVTLRCSPISGHKSVSWYQQVLGQGPQFIFQYYEKEERGRGNFPDRFSARQFPNYSSELNVNALLLGDSALYLCASTLGRMNTEAFFGQGTRLTVV.

The chain carries TRBV4-1 and TRBJ2-3, with 9 positions matching TRBD2. Germline loops: CDR1 MGHRA, CDR2 YSYEKL. The CDR3 runs to 18 residues. V gave up 0 bases and J gave up 3 bases; unmatched junction bases: 10. The DNA of the CDR3 is TGCGCCAGCAGCCAAGAAGTGGCGGGGGGGGTCGTGACAGATACGCAGTATTTT. This sequence encodes CASSQEVAGGVVTDTQYF.

This clone occurred once. A junction boundary mismatches the germline segment, possibly from a read error. Other DNA sequences in this sample translate to the same CDR3. The J gene is TRBJ2-5, the V gene TRBV2; no firm D call. The germline V gene encodes CDR1 SNHLY and CDR2 FYNNEI. The CDR3 runs to 15 residues. CDR3 bases: TGCGCCAGCAGTGAAAACGGCAGGTCTAAAGAGACCCAGTACTTC. Amino acid sequence: CASSENGRSKETQYF.